This T cell receptor beta chain was found in a study of T cells in Graves' hyperthyroidism and ophthalmopathy. Recently diagnosed hyperthyroidism of less than 2 months' duration affected patients aged 18 to 65. Amplification of TCR beta CDR3 regions was performed using RNA transcripts as template. With the HTBI primer set, the TCR CDR3 went through a first round of RT-PCR. TCRdb reanalysed the multiplex PCR reads using MiXCR and keeps one entry per CDR3 protein. Altogether hundreds of thousands of distinct CDR3 sequences are present, just over 45% being singletons, with the ten largest covering nearly 8.5%. V was shortened by 7 bases and J by 4 bases, with 15 bases between the two germline ends. The CDR3 runs to 14 residues. Germline V gene sequence: CDR1 KGHDR, CDR2 SFDVKD.

Sequenced: peripheral blood or thyroid tissue (not recorded which). The chain couples TRBV24-1 to TRBJ1-2; the D is unclear. This receptor was identified in a woman between 18 and 29 years old with Graves' hyperthyroidism. The CDR3 protein is CATSLEGSSYGYTF. In DNA, the CDR3 is TGTGCCACCAGCTTGGAGGGCAGTAGCTATGGCTACACCTTC.